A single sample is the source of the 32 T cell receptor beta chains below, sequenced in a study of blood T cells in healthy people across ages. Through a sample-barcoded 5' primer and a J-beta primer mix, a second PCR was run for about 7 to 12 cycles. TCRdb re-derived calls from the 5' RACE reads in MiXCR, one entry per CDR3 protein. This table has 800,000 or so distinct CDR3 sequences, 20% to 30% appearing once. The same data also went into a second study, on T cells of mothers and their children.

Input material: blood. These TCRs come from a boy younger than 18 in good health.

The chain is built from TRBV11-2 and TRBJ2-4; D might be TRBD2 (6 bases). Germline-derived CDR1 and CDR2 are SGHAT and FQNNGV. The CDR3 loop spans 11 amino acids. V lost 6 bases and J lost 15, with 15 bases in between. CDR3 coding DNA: TGTGCCAGCAGGTGGGGCGGGGAAGTGTACTTC. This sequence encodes CASRWGGEVYF. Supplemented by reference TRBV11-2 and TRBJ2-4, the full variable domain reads EAGVAQSPRYKIIEKRQSVAFWCNPISGHATLYWYQQILGQGPKLLIQFQNNGVVDDSQLPKDRFSAERLKGVDSTLKIQPAKLEDSAVYLCASRWGGEVYFGAGTRLSVL.

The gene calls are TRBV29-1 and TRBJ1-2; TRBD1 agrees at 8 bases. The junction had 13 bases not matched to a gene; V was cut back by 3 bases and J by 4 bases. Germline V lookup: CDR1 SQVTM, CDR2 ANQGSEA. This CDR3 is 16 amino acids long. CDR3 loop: CSVETDSTGEGYGYTF. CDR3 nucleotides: TGCAGCGTTGAGACAGATTCGACAGGGGAAGGCTATGGCTACACCTTC.

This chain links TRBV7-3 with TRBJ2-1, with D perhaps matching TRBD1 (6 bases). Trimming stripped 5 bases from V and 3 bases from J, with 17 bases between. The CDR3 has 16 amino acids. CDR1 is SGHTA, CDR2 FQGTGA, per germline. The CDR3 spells CASSPFSGANYNEQFF. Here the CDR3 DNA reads TGTGCCAGCAGCCCCTTTTCAGGGGCTAACTACAATGAGCAGTTCTTC.

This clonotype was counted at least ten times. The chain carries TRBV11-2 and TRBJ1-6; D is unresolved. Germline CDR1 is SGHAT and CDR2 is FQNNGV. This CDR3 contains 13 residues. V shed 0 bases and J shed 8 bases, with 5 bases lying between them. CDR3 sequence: CASSLDLYSPLHF. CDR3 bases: TGTGCCAGCAGCTTAGACCTATATTCACCCCTCCACTTT.

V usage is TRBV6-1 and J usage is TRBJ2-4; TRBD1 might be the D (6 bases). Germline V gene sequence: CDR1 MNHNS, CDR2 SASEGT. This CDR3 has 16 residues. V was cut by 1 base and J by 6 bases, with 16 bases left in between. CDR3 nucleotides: TGTGCCAGCAGTGAAGTTCGGCAGGGGCTGGGAAACATTCAGTACTTC. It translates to CASSEVRQGLGNIQYF.

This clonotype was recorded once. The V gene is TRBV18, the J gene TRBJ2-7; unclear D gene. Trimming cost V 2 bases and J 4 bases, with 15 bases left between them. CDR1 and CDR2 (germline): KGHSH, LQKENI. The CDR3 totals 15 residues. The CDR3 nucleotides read TGTGCCAGCTCACCAAATTTGGGTTTTGGTTACGAGCAGTACTTC. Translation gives CASSPNLGFGYEQYF.

CDR3 residues: CASSVLGGRNEQYF. CDR3 in DNA: TGTGCCAGCAGCGTCCTCGGGGGTAGGAACGAGCAGTACTTC. V usage is TRBV9 and J usage is TRBJ2-7; a possible D gene is TRBD2 (6 bases). The CDR3 covers 14 residues. V was clipped by 2 bases and J by 5 bases, with 14 bases between them. From germline, CDR1 is SGDLS and CDR2 YYNGEE.

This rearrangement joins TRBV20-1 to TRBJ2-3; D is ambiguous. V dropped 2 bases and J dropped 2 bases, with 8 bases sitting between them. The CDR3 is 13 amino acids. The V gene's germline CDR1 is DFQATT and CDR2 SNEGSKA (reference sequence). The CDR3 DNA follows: TGCAGTGCTAGAAGGGCCCTCACAGATACGCAGTATTTT. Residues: CSARRALTDTQYF.

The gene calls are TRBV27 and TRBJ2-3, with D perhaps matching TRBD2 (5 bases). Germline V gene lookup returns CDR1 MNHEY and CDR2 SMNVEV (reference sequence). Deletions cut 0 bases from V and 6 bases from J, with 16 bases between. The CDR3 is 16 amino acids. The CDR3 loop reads CASSLSASGGEDTQYF. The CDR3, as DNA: TGTGCCAGCAGTTTATCGGCCAGCGGAGGAGAGGATACGCAGTATTTT.

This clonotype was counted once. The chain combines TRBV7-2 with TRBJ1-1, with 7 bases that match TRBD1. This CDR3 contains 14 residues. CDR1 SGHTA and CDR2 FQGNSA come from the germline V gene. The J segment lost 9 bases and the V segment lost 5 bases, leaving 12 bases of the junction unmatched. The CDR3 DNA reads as TGTGCCAGCAGCGGAATGAGGGGGCAGGGGAAAGCTTTCTTT. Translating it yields CASSGMRGQGKAFF.

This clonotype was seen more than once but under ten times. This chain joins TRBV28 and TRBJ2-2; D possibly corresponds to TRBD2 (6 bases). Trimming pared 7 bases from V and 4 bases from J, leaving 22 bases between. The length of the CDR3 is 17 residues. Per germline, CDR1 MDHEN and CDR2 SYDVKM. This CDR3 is CASILTGLPGGTGELFF. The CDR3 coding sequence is TGTGCCAGCATTCTCACTGGACTACCCGGTGGCACCGGGGAGCTGTTTTTT.

The DNA for the CDR3 is TGCGCCAGCAGCTTGGACCGCCTCGAGCAGTACTTC. It yields the protein CASSLDRLEQYF. The rearrangement links TRBV5-1 to TRBJ2-7; D gene ambiguous. V was cut by 0 bases and J by 6 bases, with 7 bases left in between. The CDR3 covers 12 residues. Germline loops: CDR1 SGHRS, CDR2 YFSETQ.

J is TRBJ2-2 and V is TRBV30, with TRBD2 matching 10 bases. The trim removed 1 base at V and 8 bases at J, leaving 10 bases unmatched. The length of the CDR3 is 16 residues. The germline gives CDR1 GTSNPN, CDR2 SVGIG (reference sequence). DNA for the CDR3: TGTGCCTGGAGTGCCTGGACTAGCGGCGGCACGGGGGAGCTGTTTTTT. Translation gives CAWSAWTSGGTGELFF.

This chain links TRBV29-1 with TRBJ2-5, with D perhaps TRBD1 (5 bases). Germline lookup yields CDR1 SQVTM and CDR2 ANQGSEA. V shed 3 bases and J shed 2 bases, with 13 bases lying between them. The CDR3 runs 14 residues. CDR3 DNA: TGCAGCGTTGATCTGACAGACCTACAAGAGACCCAGTACTTC. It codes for CSVDLTDLQETQYF.

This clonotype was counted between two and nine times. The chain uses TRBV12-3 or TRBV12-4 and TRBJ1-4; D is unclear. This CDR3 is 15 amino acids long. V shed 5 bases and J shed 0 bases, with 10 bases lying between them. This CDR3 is CASSPPGSTNEKLFF. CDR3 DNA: TGTGCCAGCAGTCCCCCGGGCTCAACTAATGAAAAACTGTTTTTT.

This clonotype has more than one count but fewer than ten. CDR3 bases: TGCGCCAGCAGCCAAGCCCCGAACACCGGGGAGCTGTTTTTT. Translated, it gives CASSQAPNTGELFF. This chain connects TRBV4-1 to TRBJ2-2; D is unclear. Germline loops: CDR1 MGHRA, CDR2 YSYEKL. The CDR3 is 14 amino acids. V lost 1 base, J lost 0 bases, and 3 bases lay in between.

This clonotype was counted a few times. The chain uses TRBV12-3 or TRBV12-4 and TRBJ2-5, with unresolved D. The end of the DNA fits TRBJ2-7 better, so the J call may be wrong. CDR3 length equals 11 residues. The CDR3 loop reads CATGGTYEQYF. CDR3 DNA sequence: TGTGCCACCGGTGGGACCTACGAGCAGTACTTC.

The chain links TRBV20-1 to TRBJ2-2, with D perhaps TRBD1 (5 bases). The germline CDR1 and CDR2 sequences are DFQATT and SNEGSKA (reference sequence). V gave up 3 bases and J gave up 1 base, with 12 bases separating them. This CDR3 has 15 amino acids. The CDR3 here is CSASKAGRNTGELFF. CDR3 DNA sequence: TGCAGTGCTAGTAAGGCAGGGCGGAACACCGGGGAGCTGTTTTTT.

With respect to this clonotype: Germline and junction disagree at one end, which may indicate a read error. CDR3: CARSQEPGTSGNNEQFF. The CDR3 DNA is TGCGCCAGGAGCCAGGAACCCGGGACTAGCGGAAACAATGAGCAGTTCTTC. The gene calls are TRBV4-3 and TRBJ2-1, with TRBD2 matching 11 bases. Per the germline V gene, CDR1 is LGHNA and CDR2 is YSLEER. The CDR3 contains 17 residues.

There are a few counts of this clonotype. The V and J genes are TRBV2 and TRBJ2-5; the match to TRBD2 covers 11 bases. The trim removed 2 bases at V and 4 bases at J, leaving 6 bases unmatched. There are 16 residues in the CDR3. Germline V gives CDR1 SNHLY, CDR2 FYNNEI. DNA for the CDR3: TGTGCCAGCAGTGAAATACTAGCGGGGGTCGGAGAGACCCAGTACTTC. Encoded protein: CASSEILAGVGETQYF.

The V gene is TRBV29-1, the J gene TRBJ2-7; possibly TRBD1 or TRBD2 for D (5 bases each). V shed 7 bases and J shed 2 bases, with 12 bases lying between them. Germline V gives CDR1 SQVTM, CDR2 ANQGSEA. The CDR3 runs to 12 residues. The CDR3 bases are TGCAGCGGATGGGACGGAACCTACGAGCAGTACTTC. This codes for CSGWDGTYEQYF.

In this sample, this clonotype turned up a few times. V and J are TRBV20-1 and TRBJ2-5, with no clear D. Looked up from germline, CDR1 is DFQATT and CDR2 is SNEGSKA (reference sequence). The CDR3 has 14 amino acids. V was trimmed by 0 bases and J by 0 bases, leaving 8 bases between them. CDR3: CSARDQANQETQYF. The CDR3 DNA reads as TGCAGTGCTAGAGATCAAGCGAACCAAGAGACCCAGTACTTC.

The DNA of the CDR3 is TGTGCCAGCAGAATAGTGGGGGATTTTCTGAACACTGAAGCTTTCTTT. Translating gives CASRIVGDFLNTEAFF. The rearrangement links TRBV7-2 to TRBJ1-1; possible D gene TRBD1, 5 bases. The CDR3 runs 16 residues. CDR1 is SGHTA and CDR2 is FQGNSA in the germline V gene. Trimming removed 6 bases from V and 0 bases from J, with 17 bases in between. The variable domain in full, with the rest retrieved from reference TRBV7-2 and TRBJ1-1, is GAGVSQSPSNKVTEKGKDVELRCDPISGHTALYWYRQSLGQGLEFLIYFQGNSAPDKSGLPSDRFSAERTGGSVSTLTIQRTQQEDSAVYLCASRIVGDFLNTEAFFGQGTRLTVV.

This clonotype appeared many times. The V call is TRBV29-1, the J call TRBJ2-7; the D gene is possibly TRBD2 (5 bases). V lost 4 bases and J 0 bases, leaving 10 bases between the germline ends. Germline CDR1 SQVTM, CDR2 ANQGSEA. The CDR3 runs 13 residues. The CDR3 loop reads CSVVGGLSYEQYF. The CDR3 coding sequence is TGCAGCGTTGTTGGAGGCCTCTCCTACGAGCAGTACTTC.

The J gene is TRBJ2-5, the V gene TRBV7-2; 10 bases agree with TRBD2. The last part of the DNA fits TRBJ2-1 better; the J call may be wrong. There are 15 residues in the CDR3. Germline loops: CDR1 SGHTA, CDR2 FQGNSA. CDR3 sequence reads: CASSPGTSVCNEQFF. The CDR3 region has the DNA TGTGCCAGCAGCCCCGGGACTAGCGTCTGCAATGAGCAGTTCTTC.

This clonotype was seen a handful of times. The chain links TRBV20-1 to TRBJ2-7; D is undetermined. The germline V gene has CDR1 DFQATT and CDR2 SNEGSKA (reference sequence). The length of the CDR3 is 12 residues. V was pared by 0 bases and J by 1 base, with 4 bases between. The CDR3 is CSARDASYEQYF. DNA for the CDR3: TGCAGTGCTAGAGATGCTTCCTACGAGCAGTACTTC.

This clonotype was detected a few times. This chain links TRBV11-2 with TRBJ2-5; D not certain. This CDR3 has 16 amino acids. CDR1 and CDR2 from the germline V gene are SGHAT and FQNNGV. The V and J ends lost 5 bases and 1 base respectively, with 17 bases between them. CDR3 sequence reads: CASSQMISTFQETQYF. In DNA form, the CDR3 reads TGTGCCAGCAGCCAGATGATCAGCACATTCCAAGAGACCCAGTACTTC.

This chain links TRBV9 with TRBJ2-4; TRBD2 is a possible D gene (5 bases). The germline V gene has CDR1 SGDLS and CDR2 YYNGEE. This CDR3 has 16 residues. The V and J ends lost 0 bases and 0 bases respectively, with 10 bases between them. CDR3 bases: TGTGCCAGCAGCGTAGGGGAGTCACTAGCCAAAAACATTCAGTACTTC. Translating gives CASSVGESLAKNIQYF.

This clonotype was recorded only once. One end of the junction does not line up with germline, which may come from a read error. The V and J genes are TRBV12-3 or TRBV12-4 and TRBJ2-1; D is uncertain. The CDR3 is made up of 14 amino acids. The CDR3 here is CASSLAGSYDEQFF. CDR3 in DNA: TGTGCCAGCAGTTTAGCGGGGTCCTACGATGAGCAGTTCTTC.

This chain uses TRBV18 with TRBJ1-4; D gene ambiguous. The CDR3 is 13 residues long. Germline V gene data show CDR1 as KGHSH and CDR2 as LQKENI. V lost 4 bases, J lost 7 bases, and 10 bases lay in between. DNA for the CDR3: TGTGCCAGCTCACAGGGTAACGGTGAAAAACTGTTTTTT. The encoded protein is CASSQGNGEKLFF.

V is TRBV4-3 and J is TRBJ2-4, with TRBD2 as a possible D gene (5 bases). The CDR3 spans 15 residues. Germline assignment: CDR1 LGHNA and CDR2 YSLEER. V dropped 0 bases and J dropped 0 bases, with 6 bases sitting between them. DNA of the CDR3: TGCGCCAGCAGCCAAGAAGCGGTAGCCAAAAACATTCAGTACTTC. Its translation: CASSQEAVAKNIQYF.

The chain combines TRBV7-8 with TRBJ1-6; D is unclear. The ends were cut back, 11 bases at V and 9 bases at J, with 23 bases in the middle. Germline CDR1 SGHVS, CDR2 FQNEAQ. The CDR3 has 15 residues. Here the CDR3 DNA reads TGTGCCTGTAGCCGGGCCAGAGGCGCGGGTTCACCCCTCCACTTT. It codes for CACSRARGAGSPLHF.